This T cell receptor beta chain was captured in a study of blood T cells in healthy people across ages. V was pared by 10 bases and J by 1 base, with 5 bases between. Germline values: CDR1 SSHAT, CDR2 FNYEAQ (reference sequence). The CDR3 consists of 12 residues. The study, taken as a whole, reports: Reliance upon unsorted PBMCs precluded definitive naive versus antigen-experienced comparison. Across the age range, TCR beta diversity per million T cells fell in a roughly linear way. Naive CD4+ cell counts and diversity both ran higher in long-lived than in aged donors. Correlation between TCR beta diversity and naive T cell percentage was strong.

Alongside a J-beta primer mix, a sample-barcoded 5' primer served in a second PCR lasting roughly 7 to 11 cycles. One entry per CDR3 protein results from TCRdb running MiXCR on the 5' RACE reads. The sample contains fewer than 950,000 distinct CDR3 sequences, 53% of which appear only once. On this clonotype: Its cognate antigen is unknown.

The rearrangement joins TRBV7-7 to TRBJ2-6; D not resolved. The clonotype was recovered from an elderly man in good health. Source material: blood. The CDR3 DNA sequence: TGTGCCATTCAATCTGGGGCCAACGTCCTGACTTTC. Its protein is CAIQSGANVLTF.